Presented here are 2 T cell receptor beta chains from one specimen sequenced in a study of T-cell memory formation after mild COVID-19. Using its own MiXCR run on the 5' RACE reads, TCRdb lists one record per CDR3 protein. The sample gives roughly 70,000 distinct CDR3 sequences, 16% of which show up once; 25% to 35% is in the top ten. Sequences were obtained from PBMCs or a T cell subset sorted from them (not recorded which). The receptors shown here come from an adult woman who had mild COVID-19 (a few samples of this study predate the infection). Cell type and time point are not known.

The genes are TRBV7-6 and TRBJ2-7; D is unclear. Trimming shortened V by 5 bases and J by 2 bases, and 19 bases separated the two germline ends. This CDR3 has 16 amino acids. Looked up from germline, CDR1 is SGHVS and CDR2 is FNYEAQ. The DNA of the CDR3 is TGTGCCAGCAGCCCCGCGCACAGTCAGCAAGCCTACGAGCAGTACTTC. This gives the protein CASSPAHSQQAYEQYF. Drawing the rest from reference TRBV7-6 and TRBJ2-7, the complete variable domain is GAGVSQSPRYKVTKRGQDVALRCDPISGHVSLYWYRQALGQGPEFLTYFNYEAQQDKSGLPNDRFSAERPEGSISTLTIQRTEQRDSAMYRCASSPAHSQQAYEQYFGPGTRLTVT.

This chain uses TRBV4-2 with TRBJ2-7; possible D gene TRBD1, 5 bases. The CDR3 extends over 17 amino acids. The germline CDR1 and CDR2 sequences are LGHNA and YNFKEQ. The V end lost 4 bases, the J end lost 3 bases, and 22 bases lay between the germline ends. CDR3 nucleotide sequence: TGTGCCAGCAGCCCTCTGGGTGAAGGGGCGCGTATCTACGAGCAGTACTTC. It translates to CASSPLGEGARIYEQYF.